Reported below is one T cell receptor (beta chain). Its antigen remains unknown. The sample comes from a study of T cell responses to AZD1222 COVID-19 vaccine. Overall study results and limits: The CD4 TCRs associated with vaccination extended across spike and predominated at 160-218 and 743-854. The peak T cell response came first, and repertoires were sampled only after it. There were mostly white British donors and more females than males, and clonal diversity was possibly underestimated.

Libraries were prepared by immunoSEQ multiplex PCR; TCRdb keeps only in-frame clonotypes and omits some of them. The table shows 130,000 to 150,000 clones, with 90% to 95% occurring only once. The sample consisted of peripheral blood, taken after recovery from COVID-19. The TCR sequence derives from an adult who had recovered from COVID-19.

In DNA form, the CDR3 reads TGTGCCAGCAGCCAAGTCGGACAGGGGGCAGCTAATGAAAAACTGTTTTTT. Protein sequence: CASSQVGQGAANEKLFF. The chain combines TRBV4-2 with TRBJ1-4; 11 bases are shared with TRBD1. V lost 1 base to trimming and J lost 3 bases; unmatched junction nucleotides: 4. CDR3 length: 17 amino acids. Germline V gene sequence: CDR1 LGHNA, CDR2 YNFKEQ.